This entry concerns a single TCR beta chain. The data originate from a study of T cell responses to AZD1222 COVID-19 vaccine. Sequencing used immunoSEQ multiplex PCR; TCRdb keeps in-frame clones, though not all of them. Of more than 95,000 clones in the sample, 88% are singletons; the top ten hold 4.4%. This CDR3 is 17 amino acids long. J was trimmed by 6 bases and V by 6 bases; bases with no gene match: 12. The germline gives CDR1 MDHEN, CDR2 SYDVKM. The chain links TRBV28 to TRBJ1-4; 11 nucleotides agree with TRBD1. The sample here was peripheral blood, taken on day 0 of AZD1222 vaccination. The TCR comes from an adult in good health. The CDR3 DNA is TGTGCCAGCAGCCGGGACAGGGGGTTCCCCGGGGATGAAAAACTGTTTTTT. Translation: CASSRDRGFPGDEKLFF.